One sample yielded the 12 T cell receptor beta chains listed below, sequenced in a study of glioma-infiltrating T cells after dendritic cell vaccination. The table came from immunoSEQ multiplex PCR; TCRdb's copy has only in-frame clones and leaves some out. Found here are 85,000 or so clones, roughly 85% of them singletons; the top ten hold 8.5%. Time point here: after dendritic cell vaccination, including at tumor progression/relapse. Sequenced material: blood, taken after dendritic cell vaccination. These receptors originate from a human donor with glioblastoma.

The CDR3, as DNA: TGTGCCAGCAGCTTTGGGACAGGGTCGAGGGAGCAGTACTTC. It codes for CASSFGTGSREQYF. J is TRBJ2-7 and V is TRBV5-6; 9 bases fit TRBD1. From germline, CDR1 is SGHDT and CDR2 YYEEEE. The V segment lost 2 bases and the J segment 7 bases; nucleotides outside the gene matches: 7. The CDR3 is 14 amino acids.

This clone occurred a few times. V gene TRBV6-5 combines with J gene TRBJ2-3, with TRBD1 identical over 7 bases. CDR3 length equals 14 residues. In germline, CDR1 is MNHEY, CDR2 SVGAGI. Trimming at V came to 4 bases and at J to 5 bases, leaving 6 bases not matched to a gene. The CDR3 nucleotides are TGTGCCAGCAGTTCGACAGGGATGGAAGATACGCAGTATTTT. Its protein is CASSSTGMEDTQYF.

CDR3 loop: CAWTPGGPEAFF. The CDR3 bases are TGTGCCTGGACCCCAGGTGGGCCTGAAGCTTTCTTT. The rearrangement joins TRBV30 to TRBJ1-1; no clear D gene. Germline CDR1 and CDR2: GTSNPN and SVGIG (reference sequence). Deletions cut 4 bases from V and 6 bases from J, with 12 bases between. The CDR3 is made up of 12 amino acids.

This chain uses TRBV5-6 with TRBJ2-5; TRBD1 agrees at 11 bases. This CDR3 has 15 residues. V lost 2 bases to trimming and J lost 5 bases; unmatched junction nucleotides: 5. Germline CDR1 and CDR2: SGHDT and YYEEEE. In DNA, the CDR3 is TGTGCCAGCAGCTTCCGGACAGGGGGCCTGGAGACCCAGTACTTC. Residues: CASSFRTGGLETQYF.

The chain combines TRBV15 with TRBJ2-7, with 10 bases that match TRBD1. The CDR3 contains 16 residues. V lost 0 bases and J lost 5; bases outside the gene matches: 7. CDR1 LNHNV and CDR2 YYDKDF come from the germline V gene (reference sequence). In DNA, the CDR3 is TGTGCCACCAGCAGAGATAGGGGACAGGGGTTGAACGAGCAGTACTTC. This translates into CATSRDRGQGLNEQYF.

J is TRBJ1-1 and V is TRBV6-6; TRBD1 is a possible D gene (5 bases). The germline CDR1 and CDR2 sequences are MNHNY and SVGAGI (reference sequence). This CDR3 comprises 15 residues. V lost 4 bases and J lost 3, with 15 bases in between. The CDR3 loop reads CASSLKGRVDTEAFF. CDR3 in DNA: TGTGCCAGCAGTTTGAAGGGGAGGGTTGACACTGAAGCTTTCTTT.

The V call is TRBV4-2, the J call TRBJ1-2; 9 nucleotides line up with TRBD1. V gave up 3 bases and J gave up 8 bases; unmatched junction bases: 7. The CDR3 extends over 14 amino acids. From germline, CDR1 is LGHNA and CDR2 YNFKEQ. CDR3 amino acids: CASSQGGQGMGYTF. The CDR3 DNA reads as TGTGCCAGCAGCCAGGGGGGACAGGGCATGGGCTACACCTTC.

The V gene is TRBV11-2, the J gene TRBJ1-4, with D perhaps matching TRBD1 (5 bases). Looked up from germline, CDR1 is SGHAT and CDR2 is FQNNGV. The CDR3 runs to 14 residues. V was cut by 3 bases and J by 5 bases, with 10 bases left in between. The CDR3 sequence is CASSLGGGNEKLFF. CDR3 coding DNA: TGTGCCAGCAGCTTGGGGGGGGGAAATGAAAAACTGTTTTTT. The full variable domain, in which reference TRBV11-2 and TRBJ1-4 provide the parts outside the CDR3, is EAGVAQSPRYKIIEKRQSVAFWCNPISGHATLYWYQQILGQGPKLLIQFQNNGVVDDSQLPKDRFSAERLKGVDSTLKIQPAKLEDSAVYLCASSLGGGNEKLFFGSGTQLSVL.

This clone turned up a few times. This chain joins TRBV6-5 and TRBJ1-1, with TRBD1 matching 7 bases. J lost 7 bases, V lost 6 bases, and 14 bases had no gene match. Germline V gene sequence: CDR1 MNHEY, CDR2 SVGAGI. This CDR3 has 15 residues. The CDR3 region has the DNA TGTGCCAGCAGCGTACATCCGGGACAGAATATTGAAGCTTTCTTT. As protein: CASSVHPGQNIEAFF.

This chain uses TRBV27 with TRBJ1-2; 12 positions agree with TRBD1. Germline CDR1 is MNHEY and CDR2 is SMNVEV (reference sequence). The CDR3 totals 15 residues. Trimming took 3 bases from V and 6 from J; bases not matched to a gene: 5. The CDR3 DNA follows: TGTGCCAGCAGTTTGGGACAGGGGGCGCTGGATGGCTACACCTTC. It is translated as CASSLGQGALDGYTF.

V usage is TRBV11-2 and J usage is TRBJ2-3; 9 nucleotides line up with TRBD2. The CDR3 is made up of 17 amino acids. CDR1 SGHAT and CDR2 FQNNGV come from the germline V gene. The V gene end was trimmed by 2 bases and the J gene end by 3 bases; junction bases not matched to a gene: 9. CDR3 in DNA: TGTGCCAGCAGCTTAAGGTTGGGCGGGGGGGCTACAGATACGCAGTATTTT. Translation gives CASSLRLGGGATDTQYF.

The chain combines TRBV21-1 with TRBJ2-7; the table calls TRBD2, which could not be checked here. TRBV21-1 is marked as a pseudogene. The CDR3 has 20 amino acids. The CDR3 protein is CASSKFNGGAGGLVSYEQYF. The DNA of the CDR3 is TGTGCCAGCAGCAAATTTAATGGGGGAGCGGGAGGGTTAGTCTCCTACGAGCAGTACTTC.